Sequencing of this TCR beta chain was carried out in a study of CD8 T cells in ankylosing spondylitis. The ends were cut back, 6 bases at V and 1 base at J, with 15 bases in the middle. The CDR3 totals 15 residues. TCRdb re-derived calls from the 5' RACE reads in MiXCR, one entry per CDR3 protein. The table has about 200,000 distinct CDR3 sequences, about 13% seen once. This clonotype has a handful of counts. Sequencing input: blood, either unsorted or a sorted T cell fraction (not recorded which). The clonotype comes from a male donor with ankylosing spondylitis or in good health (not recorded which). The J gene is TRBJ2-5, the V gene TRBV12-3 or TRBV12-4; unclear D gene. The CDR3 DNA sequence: TGTGCCAGCAGCACCTTAGTTGAGCTCCAAGAGACCCAGTACTTC. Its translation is CASSTLVELQETQYF.